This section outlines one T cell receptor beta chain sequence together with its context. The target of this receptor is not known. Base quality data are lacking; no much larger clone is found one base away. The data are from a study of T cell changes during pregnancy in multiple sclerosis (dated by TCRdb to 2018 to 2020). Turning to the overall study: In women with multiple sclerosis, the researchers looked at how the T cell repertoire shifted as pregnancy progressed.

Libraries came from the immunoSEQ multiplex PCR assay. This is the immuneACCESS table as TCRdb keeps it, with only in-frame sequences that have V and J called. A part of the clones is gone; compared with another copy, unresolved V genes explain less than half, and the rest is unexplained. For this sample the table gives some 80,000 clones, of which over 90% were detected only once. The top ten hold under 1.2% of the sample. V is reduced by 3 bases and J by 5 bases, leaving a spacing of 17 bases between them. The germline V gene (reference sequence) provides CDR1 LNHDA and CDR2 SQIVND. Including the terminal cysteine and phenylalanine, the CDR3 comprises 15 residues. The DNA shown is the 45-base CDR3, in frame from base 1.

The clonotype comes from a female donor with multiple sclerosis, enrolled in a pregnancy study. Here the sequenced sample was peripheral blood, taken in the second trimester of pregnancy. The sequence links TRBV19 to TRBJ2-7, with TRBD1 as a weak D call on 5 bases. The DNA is TGTGCCAGTAGTATTGGGGCGGCAACTAAGAACGAGCAGTACTTC. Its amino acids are CASSIGAATKNEQYF. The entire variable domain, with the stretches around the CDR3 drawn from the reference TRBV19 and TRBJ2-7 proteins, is DGGITQSPKYLFRKEGQNVTLSCEQNLNHDAMYWYRQDPGQGLRLIYYSQIVNDFQKGDIAEGYSVSREKKESFPLTVTSAQKNPTAFYLCASSIGAATKNEQYFGPGTRLTVT.